This TCR beta chain was obtained from a study of blood T cell repertoires in COVID-19 (TCRdb year 2020). Study-level background: Samples covering the acute and convalescent phases of COVID-19 were provided by collaborators in the United States, Italy and Spain. The prospective study material was composed of cDNA or gDNA derived from T cells, B-cell-depleted T cells, or PBMCs. Subjects who had been exposed to COVID-19, were actively infected with it, or had recovered from it provided the deeply sampled blood TCRbeta repertoires that made up the dataset. The repertoires were released in a freely available public database meant as a resource for research on the immune response to SARS-CoV-2. The samples were drawn from two sources: the first 160 participants of the ongoing ImmuneRACE study, and 1,000 to 1,500 subjects contributed by 6 global collaborators. The sample metadata nearly always contained a de-identified subject ID, COVID-19 status, age in years and sex. Where available, HLA class I and class II types were obtained from metadata supplied by the sample provider rather than from assay-based typing.

The CDR3 has 15 amino acids, counting the end cysteine and phenylalanine. The retained sequence is limited to the CDR3, 45 bases, with the frame set at the first base. Between the V and J ends, shortened by 3 bases and 1 base respectively, the junction contains 12 bases. Reading the germline V gene gives CDR1 KGHSH and CDR2 LQKENI. The immunoSEQ Assay, a bias-controlled multiplex PCR, was used to amplify TCRbeta CDR3 regions from genomic DNA. The authors processed their data as follows. Within the assay, amplification of reference gene primers was used to estimate how many nucleated cells each sample contained. To quantify the absolute abundance of each unique TCRbeta CDR3 rearrangement, sequence reads were collapsed and filtered. For each sample, productive Simpson clonality was calculated as the square root of Simpson's diversity index across productive rearrangements. The immuneACCESS repertoire file appears here via TCRdb, limited to in-frame rearrangements. These files lack a portion of the clones; in checked studies, under half of the deficit traces to unresolved V genes, and the cause of the others is not known. That table is the source of V, J and clone size, and D and trimming were worked out from the DNA. The sample table holds approximately 61,000 clones, of which around 88% were seen once. In total, the top ten clones hold approximately 15% of the sample.

Each collaborating institution followed its own protocols to collect whole blood in K2EDTA tubes. For TCRbeta analysis, collaborator samples were shipped as frozen whole blood, as isolated PBMCs, or as DNA extracted from either sample type. A word on this clone: It lacks a known antigen. The input lacks base qualities; no much larger clone sits a single base away.

Study-level results and caveats: Clinical and demographic metadata were provided uncurated, with the amount varying by source and participant.

What was sequenced was peripheral blood. The sequence links TRBV18 to TRBJ1-1; the D segment cannot be called with confidence. The sequence derives from a human donor in a cohort sampled during active COVID-19. The DNA is as follows: TGTGCCAGCTCACCGCAGTTGGGCAGGAACACTGAAGCTTTCTTT. This translates into CASSPQLGRNTEAFF.